These 11 T cell receptor beta chains were all obtained from the same sample, sequenced in a study of T cell responses to AZD1222 COVID-19 vaccine. Here immunoSEQ multiplex PCR was the method, and the copy in TCRdb shows in-frame clones only, minus some. Altogether 70,000 to 90,000 clones are present, around 87% being singletons, with the ten largest covering 18%. The sequencing here drew on peripheral blood, taken 28 days after the second AZD1222 dose. Receptor source: an adult who received the AZD1222 COVID-19 vaccine.

This clone was seen a single time. J is TRBJ2-3 and V is TRBV6-5; 8 bases are shared with TRBD1. The CDR3 runs 14 residues. Germline CDR1 is MNHEY and CDR2 is SVGAGI. V was clipped by 6 bases and J by 2 bases; unmatched bases: 4. This chain's CDR3 is CASSRTGLTDTQYF. CDR3 bases: TGTGCCAGCAGCAGGACAGGGCTCACAGATACGCAGTATTTT.

This rearrangement joins TRBV5-6 to TRBJ1-1; possible D gene TRBD1, 6 bases. CDR3 size: 14 residues. V lost 0 bases and J lost 4, with 10 bases in between. Germline lookup yields CDR1 SGHDT and CDR2 YYEEEE. The CDR3 bases are TGTGCCAGCAGCTTGGTCTCAGGGGCCACTGAAGCTTTCTTT. Encoded protein: CASSLVSGATEAFF.

This clone has a single count. The genes are TRBV14 and TRBJ1-4; D gene uncertain. The CDR3 is 15 amino acids. From germline, CDR1 is SGHDN and CDR2 FVKESK. Trimming left V 0 bases short and J 5 bases short, with 10 bases between. The CDR3 nucleotides are TGTGCCAGCAGCCAAGAAAGGCAGGCGAATGAAAAACTGTTTTTT. It codes for CASSQERQANEKLFF.

V gene TRBV21-1 combines with J gene TRBJ2-1. TRBV21-1 is noted as a pseudogene. The CDR3 is 17 amino acids. The CDR3 DNA reads TGTGCCAGCAGCAAAGTGATCCGAAGAAGCTCCTACAATGAGCAGTTCTTC. Protein sequence: CASSKVIRRSSYNEQFF.

The V gene is TRBV5-1, the J gene TRBJ2-3; possible D gene TRBD1, 5 bases. The V and J ends lost 1 base and 5 bases respectively, with 8 bases between them. This CDR3 spans 13 amino acids. The germline V gene has CDR1 SGHRS and CDR2 YFSETQ. DNA for the CDR3: TGCGCCAGCAGCTTGATTAGGGGAGATACGCAGTATTTT. This sequence encodes CASSLIRGDTQYF. The full variable domain, in which reference TRBV5-1 and TRBJ2-3 provide the parts outside the CDR3, is KAGVTQTPRYLIKTRGQQVTLSCSPISGHRSVSWYQQTPGQGLQFLFEYFSETQRNKGNFPGRFSGRQFSNSRSEMNVSTLELGDSALYLCASSLIRGDTQYFGPGTRLTVL.

The V gene is TRBV7-9, the J gene TRBJ2-3; 8 nucleotides agree with TRBD1. Trimming cost V 6 bases and J 5 bases; bases outside gene matches: 10. The germline V gene encodes CDR1 SEHNR and CDR2 FQNEAQ (reference sequence). This CDR3 is 15 amino acids long. The CDR3 here is CASSIGQGYKDTQYF. The CDR3 DNA sequence: TGTGCCAGCAGTATCGGACAGGGATATAAAGATACGCAGTATTTT.

The chain joins TRBV29-1 to TRBJ2-6; 10 bases line up with TRBD1. Germline-derived CDR1 and CDR2 are SQVTM and ANQGSEA. The trim removed 3 bases at V and 0 bases at J, leaving 5 bases unmatched. This CDR3 comprises 17 residues. The CDR3 here is CSVDTTGGSSGANVLTF. The CDR3 DNA follows: TGCAGCGTTGACACGACAGGGGGCAGCTCTGGGGCCAACGTCCTGACTTTC. The complete variable domain, with remaining parts taken from reference TRBV29-1 and TRBJ2-6, reads SAVISQKPSRDICQRGTSLTIQCQVDSQVTMMFWYRQQPGQSLTLIATANQGSEATYESGFVIDKFPISRPNLTFSTLTVSNMSPEDSSIYLCSVDTTGGSSGANVLTFGAGSRLTVL.

As concerns this clone: One junction end disagrees with the germline gene, perhaps due to a read error. The chain is built from TRBV6-5 and TRBJ2-7, with 9 positions matching TRBD1. Germline lookup yields CDR1 MNHEY and CDR2 SVGAGI. The CDR3 spans 14 residues. The CDR3 region is CASRTGTGFYEQYF. CDR3 in DNA: TGTGCCAGCAGAACCGGGACAGGGTTCTACGAACAGTACTTC.

This CDR3 reads CASSRPPEGITEAFF. The DNA for the CDR3 is TGTGCCAGCAGCCGCCCCCCTGAGGGAATCACTGAAGCTTTCTTT. J is TRBJ1-1 and V is TRBV5-6; D is uncertain. The CDR3 has 15 amino acids. V was trimmed by 4 bases and J by 4 bases, leaving 17 bases between them. CDR1 and CDR2 from the germline V gene are SGHDT and YYEEEE. The variable domain in full, with the rest retrieved from reference TRBV5-6 and TRBJ1-1, is DAGVTQSPTHLIKTRGQQVTLRCSPKSGHDTVSWYQQALGQGPQFIFQYYEEEERQRGNFPDRFSGHQFPNYSSELNVNALLLGDSALYLCASSRPPEGITEAFFGQGTRLTVV.

The V call is TRBV7-9, the J call TRBJ2-1, with 8 bases that match TRBD2. This CDR3 region has 16 residues. Per the germline V gene, CDR1 is SEHNR and CDR2 is FQNEAQ (reference sequence). J was trimmed by 0 bases and V by 4 bases; bases with no gene match: 5. As DNA, the CDR3 is TGTGCCAGCAGCTCAATAGCGGGAAGCTCCTACAATGAGCAGTTCTTC. This sequence encodes CASSSIAGSSYNEQFF.

This clone was found once. The chain couples TRBV7-9 to TRBJ1-1; 8 bases line up with TRBD1. CDR3 size: 12 residues. J gave up 11 bases and V 5 bases, and 7 bases lay outside the gene matches. Per the germline V gene, CDR1 is SEHNR and CDR2 is FQNEAQ (reference sequence). CDR3: CASSPPDREAFF. The CDR3 DNA reads as TGTGCCAGCAGCCCCCCGGACAGGGAGGCTTTCTTT.